This T cell receptor (beta chain) is from a study of graft-versus-host responses after intestinal transplantation. About the study: Grafts that recipients had were multivisceral, liver-intestinal, or isolated intestinal transplants. Broader study findings: Patients who carried graft-donor T cell macrochimerism also had high graft-versus-host to host-versus-graft clonal ratios in their allografts.

About this clone: Its antigen is currently unknown.

Sequencing was performed with immunoSEQ multiplex PCR; in TCRdb, only in-frame clones are kept and a portion is missing. This sample has about 78,000 clones, with 90% found just once. Germline V gives CDR1 SQVTM, CDR2 ANQGSEA. The CDR3 runs 11 residues. V lost 3 bases, J lost 10 bases, and 3 bases stayed unmatched. This receptor was identified in a human donor who was the organ donor for an intestinal transplant. This chain joins TRBV29-1 and TRBJ2-1; 7 bases match TRBD2. This specimen was unstimulated CD8+ T cells sorted from spleen or lymph node cells, taken before transplant. The CDR3 protein is CSVELGGEQFF. As DNA, the CDR3 is TGCAGCGTTGAGTTGGGGGGGGAGCAGTTCTTC.